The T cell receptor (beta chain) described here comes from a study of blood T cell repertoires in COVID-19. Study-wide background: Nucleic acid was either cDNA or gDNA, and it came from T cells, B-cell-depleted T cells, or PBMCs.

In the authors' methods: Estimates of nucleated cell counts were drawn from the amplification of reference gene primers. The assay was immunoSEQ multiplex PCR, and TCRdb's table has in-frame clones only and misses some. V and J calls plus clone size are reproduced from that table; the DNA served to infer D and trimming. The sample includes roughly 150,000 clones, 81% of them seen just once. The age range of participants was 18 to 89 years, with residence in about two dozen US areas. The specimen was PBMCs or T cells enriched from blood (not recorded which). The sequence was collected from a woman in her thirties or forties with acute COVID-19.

The CDR3 reads CASSLAVLAETDTQYF. CDR3 bases: TGTGCCAGCAGCTTAGCGGTACTAGCGGAGACAGATACGCAGTATTTT. The V gene is TRBV7-9, the J gene TRBJ2-3; 8 positions match TRBD2. Germline V CDR1 and CDR2: SEHNR, FQNEAQ (reference sequence). The CDR3 is 16 amino acids. Germline trimming cut 0 bases from V and 3 bases from J; bases unmatched to any gene: 5.